These 22 T cell receptor beta chains came from one sample sequenced in a study of T cell repertoires in cytomegalovirus infection (dated by TCRdb to between 2019 and 2020). The sample's treatment or condition label is to be understood as: in vitro stimulation with specific CMV peptide epitopes to enrich CMV-specific T cells. These receptors' targets are unknown. The run used an Illumina HiSeq 1500. TCRdb itself trimmed the public reads at Q25 with fastp, ran MiXCR and retained productive beta chains. Merged by CDR3 protein, the rows form single entries marked with the most common genes and DNA. Here the sample has 830,000 or so distinct CDR3 sequences; approximately 30% occur a single time. In total, the top ten clones hold roughly 12% of the sample. Here the sequenced sample was cultured CD8+ T cells from PBMCs, taken from culture after CMV antigen stimulation. The receptors stem from a human donor in good health (CMV status not recorded). Some clones in this sample may be carry-over from other donors' samples.

The chain links TRBV6-2 or TRBV6-3 to TRBJ2-1; 9 nucleotides line up with TRBD1. The ends lost 6 bases at V and 6 bases at J; junction bases unmatched: 12. The germline V gene has CDR1 MNHEY and CDR2 SVGEGT. The CDR3 runs to 16 residues. CDR3 in amino acids: CASSLAGTGPLNEQFF. CDR3 nucleotides: TGTGCCAGCAGCCTAGCCGGGACAGGGCCCCTCAATGAGCAGTTCTTC.

This sequence joins TRBV29-1 and TRBJ2-3; no clear D gene. CDR1 is SQVTM and CDR2 is ANQGSEA in the germline V gene. The V and J ends lost 4 bases and 4 bases respectively, with 3 bases between them. CDR3 length: 10 residues. The DNA of the CDR3 is TGCAGCGTTGCCGCAGATACGCAGTATTTT. This translates into CSVAADTQYF.

This sequence joins TRBV6-6 and TRBJ1-6, with D perhaps TRBD1 (5 bases). In germline, CDR1 is MNHNY, CDR2 SVGAGI (reference sequence). The CDR3 has 15 residues. The V and J ends lost 0 bases and 13 bases respectively, with 16 bases between them. The DNA for the CDR3 is TGTGCCAGCAGTTACTCTGACAGCCCCGTTCTGCCCCTCCACTTT. It encodes CASSYSDSPVLPLHF.

In this sample, this clonotype turned up a few times. The chain combines TRBV7-8 with TRBJ2-7; 9 bases agree with TRBD1. V shed 4 bases, J shed 5 bases, and the junction held 6 bases outside the gene matches. The V gene's germline CDR1 is SGHVS and CDR2 FQNEAQ. The CDR3 contains 14 residues. In DNA, the CDR3 is TGTGCCAGCAGCTCCGGGACAGGGAGGAACGAGCAGTACGTC. Encoded protein: CASSSGTGRNEQYV.

With regard to this clonotype: This may be a read error: a much more frequent sequence differs by one nucleotide. This rearrangement joins TRBV7-6 to TRBJ2-7, with D perhaps TRBD1 or TRBD2 (5 bases each). CDR1 is SGHVS and CDR2 is FNYEAQ in the germline V gene. The CDR3 totals 13 residues. The CDR3 nucleotides are TGTGTCAGCAGCTCGGGACCCGCGGGCGAGCAGTACTTC. It encodes CVSSSGPAGEQYF.

The chain is built from TRBV12-3 or TRBV12-4 and TRBJ2-7; 7 bases agree with TRBD1. The CDR3 has 13 amino acids. V was pared by 5 bases and J by 3 bases, with 4 bases of the junction left unmatched. The CDR3 loop reads CASSEGQFYEQYF. The CDR3 nucleotides are TGTGCCAGCAGTGAGGGACAGTTCTACGAGCAGTACTTC.

The chain is built from TRBV11-2 and TRBJ2-1, with D perhaps matching TRBD2 (6 bases). CDR1 and CDR2 (germline): SGHAT, FQNNGV. The CDR3 covers 14 residues. Deletions cut 0 bases from V and 6 bases from J, with 9 bases between. The CDR3 reads CASSLDGGLNEQFF. CDR3 nucleotides: TGTGCCAGCAGCTTAGATGGGGGACTCAATGAGCAGTTCTTC.

J is TRBJ1-2 and V is TRBV6-1; TRBD1 is a possible D gene (5 bases). The CDR3 has 12 residues. V dropped 2 bases and J dropped 7 bases, with 8 bases sitting between them. Germline-derived CDR1 and CDR2 are MNHNS and SASEGT. CDR3 loop: CASSEIGGGYTF. The CDR3 DNA reads TGTGCCAGCAGTGAAATCGGGGGTGGCTACACCTTC.

The chain links TRBV28 to TRBJ1-6; D gene uncertain. This CDR3 has 15 amino acids. CDR1 and CDR2 from the germline V gene are MDHEN and SYDVKM. V dropped 6 bases and J dropped 7 bases, with 16 bases sitting between them. The DNA of the CDR3 is TGTGCCAGCAGCTCCCGGACGGCCAGGAATTCACCCCTCCACTTT. This translates into CASSSRTARNSPLHF. Full variable domain (missing parts from reference TRBV28 and TRBJ1-6): DVKVTQSSRYLVKRTGEKVFLECVQDMDHENMFWYRQDPGLGLRLIYFSYDVKMKEKGDIPEGYSVSREKKERFSLILESASTNQTSMYLCASSSRTARNSPLHFGNGTRLTVT.

This rearrangement joins TRBV7-2 to TRBJ2-7, with D unclear. The CDR3 loop spans 13 amino acids. Germline V gene lookup returns CDR1 SGHTA and CDR2 FQGNSA. The CDR3 spells CVSSPTVTYEQYV. DNA of the CDR3: TGTGTCAGCAGCCCTACAGTCACCTACGAGCAGTACGTC.

DNA for the CDR3: TGTGCCAGCAGTTCGCTAGCGGACTACGAGCAGTACGTC. This gives the protein CASSSLADYEQYV. The chain carries TRBV6-2 or TRBV6-3 and TRBJ2-7; 7 positions agree with TRBD2. This CDR3 region has 13 residues. The V gene's germline CDR1 is MNHEY and CDR2 SVGEGT. V lost 4 bases and J lost 3; bases outside the gene matches: 3.

The chain joins TRBV11-2 to TRBJ1-3; no clear D gene. From germline, CDR1 is SGHAT and CDR2 FQNNGV. The CDR3 consists of 15 residues. Trimming shortened V by 7 bases and J by 0 bases, and 13 bases separated the two germline ends. CDR3 residues: CASNEGANSGNTIYF. The CDR3 DNA reads TGTGCCAGCAACGAGGGAGCCAACTCTGGAAACACCATATATTTT.

The table lists this clonotype with a few counts. This sequence joins TRBV7-9 and TRBJ1-2; D is ambiguous. Germline lookup yields CDR1 SEHNR and CDR2 FQNEAQ (reference sequence). The germline V and J ends were trimmed by 5 bases and 3 bases, with 16 bases remaining between them. The CDR3 has 15 residues. The DNA of the CDR3 is TGTGCCAGCAGCCCCGAGGAGGGTATTTACTATGGCTACACCTTC. Its translation: CASSPEEGIYYGYTF.

Details on this clonotype: A read error may produce the germline difference seen at one junction end. V and J are TRBV4-2 and TRBJ2-2, with 7 bases that match TRBD2. Germline V gene sequence: CDR1 LGHNA, CDR2 YNFKEQ. This CDR3 spans 19 amino acids. Here the CDR3 reads CVSSQDFPGEGRFDGELFF. Written as DNA, the CDR3 is TGTGTCAGCAGCCAAGATTTCCCCGGGGAGGGAAGATTCGACGGGGAGCTGTTTTTT.

The rearrangement uses TRBV18 and TRBJ1-2, with 7 positions matching TRBD1. Trimming removed 5 bases from V and 6 bases from J; junction bases left unmatched: 9. CDR1 and CDR2 (germline): KGHSH, LQKENI. The CDR3 covers 14 residues. CDR3 in amino acids: CASSGTEGQNGYTF. Here the CDR3 DNA reads TGTGCCAGCTCAGGGACAGAAGGGCAAAATGGCTACACCTTC.

Notes on this clonotype: Being one base from a much bigger clone, this may be a read error. This sequence joins TRBV7-9 and TRBJ2-1; TRBD2 matches at 10 bases. Germline V gene sequence: CDR1 SEHNR, CDR2 FQNEAQ (reference sequence). The CDR3 runs 14 residues. The V segment lost 10 bases and the J segment 7 bases; nucleotides outside the gene matches: 10. The CDR3: CANRVTSGANEQFF. In DNA form, the CDR3 reads TGTGCCAACAGGGTTACTAGCGGGGCGAATGAGCAGTTCTTC.

The gene calls are TRBV12-3 or TRBV12-4 and TRBJ1-5; tentative D call: TRBD1 (6 bases). Trimming left V 5 bases short and J 3 bases short, with 11 bases between. The CDR3 sequence is 14 residues long. The CDR3 region is CASSDGQYNQPQHF. The CDR3, as DNA: TGTGCCAGCAGTGATGGACAGTACAATCAGCCCCAGCATTTT.

This clonotype was recorded at least ten times. The chain joins TRBV7-2 to TRBJ1-2; no reliable D call. V dropped 4 bases and J dropped 4 bases, with 7 bases sitting between them. The CDR3 extends over 12 amino acids. Germline V gives CDR1 SGHTA, CDR2 FQGNSA. CDR3 amino acids: CASSSTSYGYTF. In DNA, the CDR3 is TGTGCCAGCAGCTCAACCAGCTATGGCTACACCTTC. Full variable domain (rest looked up from reference TRBV7-2 and TRBJ1-2): GAGVSQSPSNKVTEKGKDVELRCDPISGHTALYWYRQSLGQGLEFLIYFQGNSAPDKSGLPSDRFSAERTGGSVSTLTIQRTQQEDSAVYLCASSSTSYGYTFGSGTRLTVV.

CDR3 DNA sequence: TGTGCCAGCAGCCCCACTCCGGATCGTAAGACCCAGTACTTC. Translated: CASSPTPDRKTQYF. This rearrangement joins TRBV7-9 to TRBJ2-5; D remains unclear. Deletions cut 5 bases from V and 6 bases from J, with 16 bases between. CDR1 and CDR2 from the germline V gene are SEHNR and FQNEAQ (reference sequence). The CDR3 consists of 14 residues. Supplemented by reference TRBV7-9 and TRBJ2-5, the full variable domain reads DTGVSQNPRHKITKRGQNVTFRCDPISEHNRLYWYRQTLGQGPEFLTYFQNEAQLEKSRLLSDRFSAERPKGSFSTLEIQRTEQGDSAMYLCASSPTPDRKTQYFGPGTRLLVL.

This clonotype was counted only a few times. The chain uses TRBV12-3 or TRBV12-4 and TRBJ2-5; TRBD2 matches 9 bases. The ends lost 6 bases at V and 4 bases at J; junction bases unmatched: 12. The CDR3 runs to 16 residues. CDR3 sequence: CASSRGGAGAAETQYF. CDR3 sequence (DNA): TGTGCCAGCAGCCGCGGGGGGGCCGGGGCGGCAGAGACCCAGTACTTC.

This clonotype was counted between two and nine times. This chain connects TRBV7-9 to TRBJ2-3, with 8 bases aligning to TRBD1. CDR1 and CDR2 from the germline V gene are SEHNR and FQNEAQ (reference sequence). The CDR3 spans 16 residues. The trim removed 5 bases at V and 2 bases at J, leaving 9 bases unmatched. DNA for the CDR3: TGTGCCAGCAGCCCCCGGGCAGGGGGCATCACAGATACGCAGTATTTT. Its protein product is CASSPRAGGITDTQYF.

This chain joins TRBV5-1 and TRBJ2-1, with 10 bases lining up with TRBD2. This CDR3 contains 15 residues. The J segment lost 8 bases and the V segment lost 4 bases, leaving 9 bases of the junction unmatched. Germline CDR1 reads SGHRS; CDR2 reads YFSETQ. DNA for the CDR3: TGCGCCAGCAGCCCCGCTAGCGGGGGAGGGGATGAGCAGTTCTTC. Protein sequence: CASSPASGGGDEQFF.